This T cell receptor (beta chain) was recovered during a study of blood T cells in healthy people across ages (dated by TCRdb to about 2015). For context, the study as a whole: In model experiments, roughly one uniquely barcoded TCR beta cDNA molecule per two T cells was captured by template switching. Four age groups were formed from the donors: young (average roughly 15 years), middle-aged (around 39), aged (over 55) and long-lived (roughly 88). The study measured age-related changes in TCR beta repertoire diversity using deep sequencing normalized with unique cDNA molecular identifiers. To avoid experimental bias, donors of different ages were spread randomly across the sequencing lanes. The study analyzed two additional independent replicas of 1 million unique cDNA reads from the same blood draw for two donors, one aged 18 to 29 and one aged 80 or older. Beyond this particular receptor, the publication reports: The percentage of naive T cells measured by flow cytometry correlated strongly with observed TCR beta diversity. Observed TCR beta diversity per million T cells fell roughly linearly with age, and a significant reduction was already apparent by age roughly 41. Estimates of total diversity based on one million sequenced T cells were considered lower bounds and underestimates. Donor CMV infection status was unknown, potentially confounding age-related changes in expanded clonotypes. Since profiling was done on bulk unsorted PBMCs, naive and antigen-experienced compartments could not be conclusively compared. Compared with the aged group, the long-lived group had more naive CD4+ T cells, fewer expanded clones and increased TCR diversity, suggesting age selection.

On this clonotype: Its cognate antigen has yet to be identified. Base quality data are lacking; no much larger clone is found one base away.

Library preparation was by 5' RACE. Sequenced using an Illumina HiSeq 2500. A second PCR of roughly 6 to 12 cycles was performed with a sample-barcoded 5' primer and a J-beta primer mix. Each TCR beta cDNA molecule received a unique molecular identifier from a template-switch 5' adaptor carrying 12 random nucleotides. Each sample yielded at least 2.5 million CDR3-containing paired-end reads. First-strand cDNA was synthesized from all RNA with the Mint cDNA synthesis kit, primed by a TRBC-specific oligonucleotide. Following uracil-DNA glycosylase treatment, a first 18-cycle PCR with universal primers M1SS and BC2_uni_R was performed on all cDNA. As for how the authors treated the data: For normalization, 1 million high-quality reads were randomly selected from each sample, with every read carrying a distinct molecular identifier. Instead of being binned into consensus sequences, reads that shared molecular identifiers were thrown out. CDR3 identification, clonotype clustering and error correction used MiTCR with a Q25 quality threshold and the strictest error-elimination algorithm. Lower-bound total TCR beta diversity was estimated with a nonparametric unseen species model using Euler transformation. The public reads were reprocessed in TCRdb via fastp at Q25 and MiXCR, keeping in-frame beta chains. CDR3 protein duplicates are merged, each entry listing the most common genes and DNA. The V and J calls follow TCRdb's processing rather than the paper's. Counted in this sample were 2 million or so distinct CDR3 sequences; around 48% of them appeared once. In total, the top ten clones hold less than 2.5% of the sample.

Systemically healthy Caucasian individuals from Russia, about 38 in total and aged about 6 to 100 years, were included as donors. Each donor gave about 9.8 milliliters of peripheral blood, drawn into EDTA-treated Vacutainer tubes. PBMCs were isolated by Ficoll-Paque density-gradient centrifugation, with at least 6.5 million obtained per sample. Total RNA, at least 6 micrograms per sample, was extracted from PBMCs with Trizol reagent. Naive CD45RAhigh/CD27high T cell percentages were measured by flow cytometry on a PBMC aliquot from every donor. Taken from the germline V gene, the CDR1 and CDR2 loops are LGHNA and YSLEER. V lost 3 bases and J lost 4 bases, and the count of bases not matched to a germline gene is 7. The cysteine opens and the phenylalanine closes a CDR3 of 16 amino acids. Left in the record is the CDR3 DNA by itself, 48 bases read in frame from the first base.

The sequencing input was blood. This chain joins TRBV4-3 to TRBJ2-1; a stretch of 9 junction bases matches TRBD2. This TCR derives from a woman aged 40 to 49 in good health. The nucleotide sequence is given as TGCGCCAGCAGCCAGATGGCACTAGCGGGTTACAATGAGCAGTTCTTC. It specifies CASSQMALAGYNEQFF.